This entry lists 15 T cell receptor beta chains sequenced from one sample in a study of B cell selection in AIRE deficiency. The regulatory T cell sort gate was CD4+CD25hiCD127low/negative. Here immunoSEQ multiplex PCR was the method, and the copy in TCRdb shows in-frame clones only, minus some. In the table there are 20,000 or so clones, 85% to 95% of which are singletons. Sequenced: CD4+CD25+ Tregs sorted from PBMCs. These receptors originate from a human donor in good health.

This clone was counted a single time. This sequence joins TRBV2 and TRBJ1-5, with 7 bases identical to TRBD1. CDR3 length equals 13 residues. The V gene end was trimmed by 6 bases and the J gene end by 5 bases; junction bases not matched to a gene: 4. Germline V lookup: CDR1 SNHLY, CDR2 FYNNEI. The CDR3 sequence: CASRGGPDQPQHF. CDR3 nucleotides: TGTGCCAGCAGAGGGGGCCCCGATCAGCCCCAGCATTTT.

Comment on this clone: One end of the junction does not line up with germline, which may come from a read error. This chain links TRBV18 with TRBJ2-7, with D tentatively TRBD1 or TRBD2 (5 bases each). Germline assignment: CDR1 KGHSH and CDR2 LQKENI. The CDR3 has 14 amino acids. CDR3 coding DNA: TGTGCCAGCTCACCCTCCGGGGCGGATGGTAATGCGAACTTC. This gives the protein CASSPSGADGNANF.

CDR3 sequence reads: CASRSLDRGRSYTF. In nucleotides, the CDR3 is TGTGCCAGCAGATCACTTGACAGGGGAAGGAGCTACACCTTC. The chain carries TRBV6-5 and TRBJ1-2; 8 bases agree with TRBD1. J lost 9 bases, V lost 6 bases, and 12 bases had no gene match. This CDR3 region has 14 residues. Germline CDR1 is MNHEY and CDR2 is SVGAGI.

The chain employs TRBV7-3 and TRBJ2-3; D gene ambiguous. The germline V and J ends were trimmed by 3 bases and 8 bases, with 9 bases remaining between them. CDR1 is SGHTA and CDR2 is FQGTGA in the germline V gene. The CDR3 is 12 residues long. CDR3 coding DNA: TGTGCCAGCAGCTTGCTGTTCGGTACGCAGTATTTT. Amino acids: CASSLLFGTQYF. Using reference TRBV7-3 and TRBJ2-3 for the parts outside the CDR3, the full variable domain is GAGVSQTPSNKVTEKGKYVELRCDPISGHTALYWYRQSLGQGPEFLIYFQGTGAADDSGLPNDRFFAVRPEGSVSTLKIQRTERGDSAVYLCASSLLFGTQYFGPGTRLTVL.

The DNA for the CDR3 is TGCGCCAGCAGCCCCTCCCGGGGTTCCTACGAGCAGTACTTC. Residues: CASSPSRGSYEQYF. The V gene is TRBV5-1, the J gene TRBJ2-5, with a possible D match to TRBD2 (5 bases). Matching the DNA end better, TRBJ2-7 makes the J call doubtful. Germline V lookup: CDR1 SGHRS, CDR2 YFSETQ. The length of the CDR3 is 14 residues.

A single count supports this clone. V usage is TRBV30 and J usage is TRBJ2-7, with 11 bases matching TRBD2. Looked up from germline, CDR1 is GTSNPN and CDR2 is SVGIG (reference sequence). The length of the CDR3 is 14 residues. V was pared by 3 bases and J by 4 bases, with 5 bases of the junction left unmatched. The CDR3 coding sequence is TGTGCCTGGAGACTAGCGGGAGTCACTTACGAGCAGTACTTC. Encoded protein: CAWRLAGVTYEQYF.

V gene TRBV10-3 combines with J gene TRBJ2-1, with D maybe TRBD2 (6 bases). This CDR3 comprises 14 residues. Germline lookup yields CDR1 ENHRY and CDR2 SYGVKD. Trimming shortened V by 3 bases and J by 5 bases, and 11 bases separated the two germline ends. In nucleotides, the CDR3 is TGTGCCATCAGTGAAGGCGGGATCGACAATGAGCAGTTCTTC. Its translation: CAISEGGIDNEQFF.

V and J are TRBV5-4 and TRBJ2-1; D possibly corresponds to TRBD2 (6 bases). V was clipped by 6 bases and J by 10 bases, with 17 bases between them. This CDR3 has 13 residues. CDR1 is SGHNT and CDR2 is YYREEE in the germline V gene (reference sequence). The CDR3 nucleotides are TGTGCCAGCACCCTTGGGTATGGGGGGGAGCAGTTCTTC. It translates to CASTLGYGGEQFF.

The chain couples TRBV6-6 to TRBJ1-1; no clear D gene. V dropped 0 bases and J dropped 0 bases, with 8 bases sitting between them. This CDR3 is 15 amino acids long. Germline CDR1 reads MNHNY; CDR2 reads SVGAGI (reference sequence). The CDR3 is CASSYSTLVNTEAFF. The CDR3 DNA reads TGTGCCAGCAGTTACTCGACCCTAGTGAACACTGAAGCTTTCTTT.

The chain couples TRBV28 to TRBJ1-5; TRBD1 matches at 8 bases. The CDR3 loop spans 14 amino acids. Germline CDR1 is MDHEN and CDR2 is SYDVKM. The junction had 6 bases not matched to a gene; V was cut back by 6 bases and J by 5 bases. The CDR3 spells CASRRTGLDQPQHF. The CDR3 DNA sequence: TGTGCCAGCAGGAGGACAGGGCTTGATCAGCCCCAGCATTTT.

The chain carries TRBV6-1 and TRBJ2-3; 11 bases line up with TRBD2. Per the germline V gene, CDR1 is MNHNS and CDR2 is SASEGT. V trimming: 4 bases; J trimming: 6 bases; junction bases outside the gene matches: 9. The CDR3 sequence is 16 residues long. The chain's CDR3 is CASSGLAGGALDTQYF. CDR3 in DNA: TGTGCCAGCAGTGGTCTAGCGGGGGGCGCCCTGGATACGCAGTATTTT.

The chain uses TRBV5-6 and TRBJ2-2, with 7 bases fitting TRBD2. Looked up from germline, CDR1 is SGHDT and CDR2 is YYEEEE. Trimming removed 3 bases from V and 6 bases from J; junction bases left unmatched: 8. The CDR3 is 15 amino acids. CDR3 region: CASSSLRAGAGELFF. Written as DNA, the CDR3 is TGTGCCAGCAGCTCTCTAAGGGCGGGAGCCGGGGAGCTGTTTTTT.

V usage is TRBV5-6 and J usage is TRBJ2-1, with 9 nucleotides matching TRBD2. V shed 5 bases, J shed 4 bases, and the junction held 16 bases outside the gene matches. This CDR3 region has 18 residues. Germline V gives CDR1 SGHDT, CDR2 YYEEEE. CDR3 nucleotide sequence: TGTGCCAGCAGGTCGGAGTTGATGCGGGAGGGCGCGTACAATGAGCAGTTCTTC. It yields the protein CASRSELMREGAYNEQFF. Filled out from reference TRBV5-6 and TRBJ2-1, the complete variable domain reads DAGVTQSPTHLIKTRGQQVTLRCSPKSGHDTVSWYQQALGQGPQFIFQYYEEEERQRGNFPDRFSGHQFPNYSSELNVNALLLGDSALYLCASRSELMREGAYNEQFFGPGTRLTVL.

The V gene is TRBV1, the J gene TRBJ2-1; TRBD2 is the table's D call and was not checked against the DNA. TRBV1 is a recognized pseudogene. The CDR3 extends over 20 amino acids. CDR3 amino acids: CTSRPSHSSGRALRGNEQFF. Written as DNA, the CDR3 is TGCACCAGCAGACCTTCCCATTCTAGCGGGAGGGCCCTTCGGGGGAATGAGCAGTTCTTC.

V usage is TRBV27 and J usage is TRBJ2-1, with a possible D match to TRBD1 (5 bases). Germline V lookup: CDR1 MNHEY, CDR2 SMNVEV (reference sequence). V lost 6 bases to trimming and J lost 0 bases, with 9 bases between them. The CDR3 loop spans 14 amino acids. CDR3 DNA sequence: TGTGCCAGCAGATCAGGGTTCTCCTACAATGAGCAGTTCTTC. Amino acids: CASRSGFSYNEQFF.